This entry describes one T cell receptor (beta chain). The antigen remains unidentified. The CDR3 runs 13 residues. Germline V CDR1 and CDR2: WNHNN, SYGVQD (reference sequence). Between the trimmed V and J ends, which lost 7 bases and 5 bases, there was a span of 14 bases. Each of the patients experienced relapse following autologous stem cell transplantation, and their brentuximab vedotin exposure differed. This specimen comes from a study of PD-1 blockade in classical Hodgkin lymphoma. Points from the study as a whole: Lower baseline TCR diversity was reported for newly diagnosed patients than for healthy donors.

Libraries were prepared by immunoSEQ multiplex PCR; TCRdb keeps only in-frame clonotypes and omits some of them. The table includes 90,000 or so clones, about 90% detected once. The sample consisted of peripheral blood mononuclear cells (PBMCs), taken before the second cycle of nivolumab. The sequence came from a human donor with classical Hodgkin lymphoma. This chain connects TRBV10-1 to TRBJ2-5; TRBD2 might be the D (6 bases). In DNA, the CDR3 is TGCGCCAGCACGCGGGGCGGAGTGGAGACCCAGTACTTC. Translating it yields CASTRGGVETQYF.